One sample yielded the 23 T cell receptor beta chains listed below, sequenced in a study of blood T cell repertoires in COVID-19. Clones were sequenced by immunoSEQ multiplex PCR, and TCRdb holds only the in-frame ones, with some missing. The repertoire includes roughly 120,000 clones, just under 90% of them detected once, and roughly 2.2% sits in the top ten. The specimen sequenced was peripheral blood. These receptors were taken from a woman between 45 and 60 years old with acute or convalescent COVID-19.

This clone was picked up one time. The V call is TRBV28, the J call TRBJ2-7; 9 bases align to TRBD2. The germline V gene encodes CDR1 MDHEN and CDR2 SYDVKM. This CDR3 has 16 amino acids. V gave up 3 bases and J gave up 1 base; unmatched junction bases: 7. In DNA form, the CDR3 reads TGTGCCAGCAGTTTCCCCCAGCGGGGGGTATCCTACGAGCAGTACTTC. This gives the protein CASSFPQRGVSYEQYF.

V is TRBV30 and J is TRBJ2-7; TRBD2 matches at 7 bases. Germline loops: CDR1 GTSNPN, CDR2 SVGIG (reference sequence). CDR3 length equals 12 residues. V shed 4 bases and J 8 bases; nucleotides not matched to a gene: 8. CDR3: CAWTEAGWKQYF. In nucleotides, the CDR3 is TGTGCCTGGACAGAAGCGGGATGGAAGCAGTACTTC.

J is TRBJ1-2 and V is TRBV6-5; no definite D call. Germline V gene lookup returns CDR1 MNHEY and CDR2 SVGAGI. The CDR3 spans 12 residues. V lost 6 bases, J lost 4 bases, and 9 bases lay in between. The CDR3 here is CASSGSRYGYTF. In DNA form, the CDR3 reads TGTGCCAGCAGCGGTAGTCGCTATGGCTACACCTTC.

The V call is TRBV7-2, the J call TRBJ1-3, with TRBD1 matching 9 bases. J was trimmed by 3 bases and V by 1 base; bases with no gene match: 4. Germline values: CDR1 SGHTA, CDR2 FQGNSA. The CDR3 is made up of 16 amino acids. The CDR3, as DNA: TGTGCCAGCAGCTTAGGGGGACAGGGTGGTGGAAACACCATATATTTT. Residues: CASSLGGQGGGNTIYF.

The chain employs TRBV7-8 and TRBJ2-2; no clear D. This CDR3 has 13 amino acids. Trimming stripped 2 bases from V and 7 bases from J, with 8 bases between. Per the germline V gene, CDR1 is SGHVS and CDR2 is FQNEAQ. As DNA, the CDR3 is TGTGCCAGCAGCTTAATTATACTCGGGGAGCTGTTTTTT. Protein sequence: CASSLIILGELFF.

This chain joins TRBV6-6 and TRBJ2-7; unclear D gene. Germline CDR1 reads MNHNY; CDR2 reads SVGAGI (reference sequence). The CDR3 extends over 13 amino acids. Trimming removed 2 bases at V and 1 base at J, with 6 bases between. The CDR3 reads CASSYPNSYEQYF. CDR3 DNA sequence: TGTGCCAGCAGTTACCCAAATTCCTACGAGCAGTACTTC.

The V call is TRBV3-1 (or the pseudogene TRBV3-2), the J call TRBJ1-5, with TRBD1 matching 9 bases. V lost 2 bases and J lost 7; bases outside the gene matches: 6. CDR1 and CDR2 (germline): LGHDT, YNNKEL (reference sequence). This CDR3 has 15 amino acids. CDR3 loop: CASSQSLQGAQPQHF. CDR3 bases: TGTGCCAGCAGCCAAAGCTTACAGGGGGCACAGCCCCAGCATTTT.

This clone appeared once. The V call is TRBV2, the J call TRBJ2-1; unclear D gene. Germline CDR1 is SNHLY and CDR2 is FYNNEI. Trimming removed 7 bases from V and 0 bases from J, with 7 bases in between. This CDR3 comprises 13 residues. CDR3 sequence (DNA): TGTGCCAGCACAGGTACCTCCTACAATGAGCAGTTCTTC. Translated: CASTGTSYNEQFF.

This clone turned up a few times. V usage is TRBV6-5 and J usage is TRBJ2-3; D gene ambiguous. The V gene's germline CDR1 is MNHEY and CDR2 SVGAGI. The CDR3 runs 16 residues. V was shortened by 0 bases and J by 1 base, with 11 bases between the two germline ends. DNA of the CDR3: TGTGCCAGCAGTTACTCGAGTCCACCCGGCACAGATACGCAGTATTTT. It encodes CASSYSSPPGTDTQYF.

This sequence joins TRBV6-4 and TRBJ1-4, with 9 bases that match TRBD1. The CDR3 runs 14 residues. Germline V gives CDR1 MRHNA, CDR2 SNTAGT. Unmatched junction bases numbered 4, after V lost 3 bases and J lost 8 bases. The DNA for the CDR3 is TGTGCCAGCAGTGAGACAGGGGGGCAGGAAAAACTGTTTTTT. This sequence encodes CASSETGGQEKLFF.

DNA for the CDR3: TGTGCCAGCAGCTTAGGCCCGGAACAGGGACACAGGCGTAATCAGCCCCAGCATTTT. This translates into CASSLGPEQGHRRNQPQHF. V gene TRBV7-8 combines with J gene TRBJ1-5; D is perhaps TRBD1 (6 bases). Between the trimmed V and J ends, which lost 1 base and 4 bases, there was a span of 23 bases. Germline CDR1 reads SGHVS; CDR2 reads FQNEAQ. The CDR3 spans 19 residues.

The CDR3 sequence: CASSKQLPGLAGDTQYF. CDR3 in DNA: TGCGCCAGCAGCAAACAGTTACCGGGACTAGCGGGAGATACGCAGTATTTT. The chain has TRBV4-3 and TRBJ2-3, with 12 nucleotides matching TRBD2. The length of the CDR3 is 17 residues. V dropped 5 bases and J dropped 5; count of bases not matched to a gene: 11. CDR1 LGHNA and CDR2 YSLEER come from the germline V gene.

The chain carries TRBV5-5 and TRBJ2-1; TRBD2 agrees at 10 bases. CDR3 length: 14 amino acids. Germline V CDR1 and CDR2: SGHKS, YYEKEE (reference sequence). Unmatched junction bases numbered 2, after V lost 2 bases and J lost 6 bases. CDR3 DNA sequence: TGTGCCAGCAGCTTAAGCGGGAGGGCCAATGAGCAGTTCTTC. Translating it yields CASSLSGRANEQFF.

This CDR3 reads CSASPGNTQYF. In nucleotides, the CDR3 is TGCAGTGCCTCACCGGGGAATACGCAGTATTTT. This chain joins TRBV20-1 and TRBJ2-3; tentative D call: TRBD2 (5 bases). The CDR3 totals 11 residues. Germline V gene sequence: CDR1 DFQATT, CDR2 SNEGSKA (reference sequence). V lost 6 bases to trimming and J lost 7 bases, with 11 bases between them.

The chain is built from TRBV21-1 and TRBJ2-7; the table's D call, TRBD1, has no DNA check behind it. TRBV21-1 is annotated as a pseudogene. There are 17 residues in the CDR3. The CDR3 DNA follows: TGTGCCAGCAGCAAGTCCCCCCCACAGGGGGCTTTTTACGAGCAGTACTTC. It is translated as CASSKSPPQGAFYEQYF.

The chain combines TRBV11-3 with TRBJ2-1, with D possibly matching TRBD2 (5 bases). Germline CDR1 reads SGHNT; CDR2 reads YENEEA. V was shortened by 2 bases and J by 3 bases, with 11 bases between the two germline ends. The CDR3 is 15 residues long. In DNA, the CDR3 is TGTGCCAGCAGCTTAAAAGAGGGCTTCTACAATGAGCAGTTCTTC. It yields the protein CASSLKEGFYNEQFF.

The genes are TRBV30 and TRBJ2-5; possible D gene TRBD1, 6 bases. The CDR3 runs to 12 residues. Per the germline V gene, CDR1 is GTSNPN and CDR2 is SVGIG (reference sequence). The V end was cut by 4 bases, the J end by 4 bases, with 10 bases between. CDR3 coding DNA: TGTGCCTGGACCCAAGGGGGAGAGACCCAGTACTTC. Translation: CAWTQGGETQYF.

The chain combines TRBV7-2 with TRBJ2-5, with TRBD2 identical over 8 bases. The CDR3 loop spans 15 amino acids. With 3 bases clipped from V and 2 bases from J, the junction kept 5 bases outside the gene matches. CDR1 and CDR2 (germline): SGHTA, FQGNSA. This chain's CDR3 is CASSFRGGPQETQYF. CDR3 bases: TGTGCCAGCAGCTTTCGGGGGGGGCCACAAGAGACCCAGTACTTC. The full variable domain, completed using reference TRBV7-2 and TRBJ2-5, is GAGVSQSPSNKVTEKGKDVELRCDPISGHTALYWYRQSLGQGLEFLIYFQGNSAPDKSGLPSDRFSAERTGGSVSTLTIQRTQQEDSAVYLCASSFRGGPQETQYFGPGTRLLVL.

The V call is TRBV19, the J call TRBJ2-2; the D is unclear. This CDR3 has 12 residues. V gave up 4 bases and J gave up 7 bases, with 7 bases separating them. The germline CDR1 and CDR2 sequences are LNHDA and SQIVND (reference sequence). The DNA of the CDR3 is TGTGCCAGTAGTACCAGATACGGGGAGCTGTTTTTT. Amino acid sequence: CASSTRYGELFF.

Only a few counts were recorded for this clone. The chain is built from TRBV2 and TRBJ1-2; possibly TRBD1 for D (6 bases). This CDR3 is 12 amino acids long. Looked up from germline, CDR1 is SNHLY and CDR2 is FYNNEI. The ends were cut back, 7 bases at V and 4 bases at J, with 10 bases in the middle. The CDR3: CASNRVTYGYTF. The CDR3 DNA is TGTGCCAGCAACAGGGTCACCTATGGCTACACCTTC.

The rearrangement uses TRBV30 and TRBJ2-5; 9 bases agree with TRBD2. Germline assignment: CDR1 GTSNPN and CDR2 SVGIG (reference sequence). The CDR3 is made up of 15 amino acids. The J segment lost 4 bases and the V segment lost 0 bases, leaving 6 bases of the junction unmatched. CDR3 in DNA: TGTGCCTGGAGTGTCGTTAGCGGGAGAGTAGAGACCCAGTACTTC. It specifies CAWSVVSGRVETQYF.

This clone was counted between two and nine times. The V gene is TRBV4-3, the J gene TRBJ2-5; D is undetermined. The CDR3 runs to 15 residues. V was trimmed by 0 bases and J by 1 base, leaving 9 bases between them. Germline lookup yields CDR1 LGHNA and CDR2 YSLEER. The CDR3 sequence is CASSQEFGAQETQYF. CDR3 coding DNA: TGCGCCAGCAGCCAAGAATTTGGAGCCCAAGAGACCCAGTACTTC.

This clone has just one count. V is TRBV6-5 and J is TRBJ1-4; D is possibly TRBD1 (5 bases). V was trimmed by 8 bases and J by 10 bases, leaving 20 bases between them. The CDR3 totals 14 residues. Looked up from germline, CDR1 is MNHEY and CDR2 is SVGAGI. The CDR3 nucleotides are TGTGCCAGCCGCCCTGTTCTCGATGGGGCAAAACTGTTTTTT. It translates to CASRPVLDGAKLFF.